The rows below give T cell receptor beta chains drawn from one sample of a study of T cells in Graves' hyperthyroidism and ophthalmopathy. TCRdb recomputed calls from the multiplex PCR reads with MiXCR, one row per CDR3 protein. The data hold 300,000 to 450,000 distinct CDR3 sequences, with about 15% observed a single time. Specimen: blood. The source of these receptors is a woman in her sixties or seventies with Graves' hyperthyroidism. Both conserved end residues are part of each CDR3. The D gene is left open where the match is weak. Clone size is not always given. Where it is, it says once, few, many or a class for expanded clones.

J gene	V gene	clone size	D gene	CDR3 DNA	CDR3 protein
TRBJ1-3	TRBV3-1	many	NA	TGTGCCAGCAGCCATAACAGGGTAGACACCATATATTTT	CASSHNRVDTIYF
TRBJ2-2	TRBV2	NA	NA	TGTGCCAGCAGGGAGCCCGGGGAGCTGTTTTTT	CASREPGELFF
TRBJ1-2	TRBV30	NA	TRBD1	TGTGCCTGGGTTAGGGGGCTTGGCTACACCTTC	CAWVRGLGYTF
TRBJ2-7	TRBV25-1	NA	NA	TGTGCCAGCAGTGAATCCCTCGGCCTGGGCTGGGAGCAGTACTTC	CASSESLGLGWEQYF
TRBJ1-4	TRBV5-6	NA	NA	TGTGCCAGCAGAGGGTGGGCAGAAGAACCAACTAATGAAAAACTGTTTTTT	CASRGWAEEPTNEKLFF
TRBJ2-7	TRBV11-3	many	NA	TGTGCCAGCAGCTTAGTTCGGAAGGACTACGAGCAGTACTTC	CASSLVRKDYEQYF
TRBJ1-1	TRBV7-8	many	NA	TGTGCCAGCAGCTTGTCATGGAACACTGAAGCTTTCTTT	CASSLSWNTEAFF
TRBJ1-2	TRBV20-1	few	TRBD1	TGCAGTGCTAGAAAAAGGGACAGGGGAAACTATGGCTACACCTTC	CSARKRDRGNYGYTF
TRBJ1-6	TRBV25-1	NA	NA	TGTGCCAGCGGGAGCGCGGTAGGACGGGGTAATTCACCCCTCCACTTT	CASGSAVGRGNSPLHF
TRBJ2-7	TRBV11-1	many	NA	TGTGCCAGCAGCCCGCGGGACATACACTACGAGCAGTACTTC	CASSPRDIHYEQYF
TRBJ1-1	TRBV3-1	many	NA	TGTGCCAGCAGCCAAGTGACAAGTGAAGCTTTCTTT	CASSQVTSEAFF
TRBJ1-1	TRBV29-1	many	NA	TGCAGCGTTGATCCAGTGAACACTGAAGCTTTCTTT	CSVDPVNTEAFF
TRBJ2-7	TRBV28	many	TRBD1	TGTGCCAGCAGTTCGTCCGGGACAGGAAGACTATGGGCCGAGGACGAGCAGTACTTC	CASSSSGTGRLWAEDEQYF
TRBJ2-1	TRBV5-1	many	TRBD2	TGCGCCAGCAGCCCCCTTAGCGGGAGAGCCAATGAGCAGTTCTTC	CASSPLSGRANEQFF
TRBJ2-1	TRBV28	NA	TRBD1	TGTGCCAGCAATCCGGGACAGGGGGCCTACGATGAGCAGTTCTTC	CASNPGQGAYDEQFF
TRBJ2-1	TRBV5-1	many	TRBD2	TGCGCCAGCAGCTTGGCCGGGAGGGTGTACAATGAGCAGTTCTTC	CASSLAGRVYNEQFF
TRBJ2-7	TRBV20-1	many	TRBD2	TGCAGTGCCGGACTAGCGGGATACTACGAGCAGTACTTC	CSAGLAGYYEQYF
TRBJ2-1	TRBV7-9	NA	TRBD2	TGTGCCAGCAGGGCGATTGGAGGGGCGGGAGCTCCCGGCAATGAGCAGTTCTTC	CASRAIGGAGAPGNEQFF
TRBJ2-1	TRBV7-3	many	TRBD2	TGTGCCAGCAGCTTAAGGGGGTCTAGCGGTTACAATGAGCAGTTCTTC	CASSLRGSSGYNEQFF
TRBJ2-3	TRBV28	many	NA	TGTGCCAGCAAACAGGGTGGGACAGATACGCAGTATTTT	CASKQGGTDTQYF
TRBJ2-3	TRBV13	many	NA	TGTGCCAGCAGCTTAGTGCAGGGTTCAGATACGCAGTATTTT	CASSLVQGSDTQYF
TRBJ2-3	TRBV11-3	NA	NA	TGTGCCAGCAGCTTCGAGGCAGATACGCAGTATTTT	CASSFEADTQYF
TRBJ2-1	TRBV30	many	NA	TGTGCCTGGAGCCAGGGTTGGAGTGAGCAGTTCTTC	CAWSQGWSEQFF
TRBJ2-7	TRBV27	NA	NA	TGTGCCAGCAGTTTATCAGGGAATTACCCCTACGAGCAGTACTTC	CASSLSGNYPYEQYF
TRBJ2-7	TRBV10-2	NA	TRBD2	TGCGCCAGCAGTGAGCCAACTAGCGGAACCTACGAGCAGTACTTC	CASSEPTSGTYEQYF
TRBJ1-1	TRBV18	NA	NA	TGTGCCAGCTCTCGTTTGGGAATGGACACTGAAGCTTTCTTT	CASSRLGMDTEAFF
TRBJ2-2	TRBV5-1	many	NA	TGCGCCAGCCGTCTAGGAGACACCGGGGAGCTGTTTTTT	CASRLGDTGELFF
TRBJ1-2	TRBV2	once	NA	TGTGCCAACGATGGCTACACCTTC	CANDGYTF
TRBJ2-5	TRBV7-6	many	TRBD2	TGTGCCAGCAGCAATAGCGGGAGCGGCATGGGGACGGCTCGCGGGACCCAGTACTTC	CASSNSGSGMGTARGTQYF
TRBJ1-1	TRBV27	NA	TRBD1	TGTGCCAGCAGCCAGACAGGGGGCCGTTTAAAGACTGAAGCTTTCTTT	CASSQTGGRLKTEAFF
TRBJ2-3	TRBV18	many	TRBD2	TGTGCCAGCTCACCAGGTCTCCTAGCGGGATTCGAAACAGATACGCAGTATTTT	CASSPGLLAGFETDTQYF
TRBJ1-2	TRBV11-3	many	TRBD1	TGTGCCAGCAGCTTAGTGAACAGGGGAAAGGATGGCTACACCTTC	CASSLVNRGKDGYTF
TRBJ1-3	TRBV7-2	NA	NA	TGTGCCAGCAGCTTAAACCCACTAGGCTCTGGAAACACCATATATTTT	CASSLNPLGSGNTIYF
TRBJ1-1	TRBV5-8	few	TRBD1	TGTGCCAGCAGCCCGACAGACAGGGCGGGCACTGAAGCTTTCTTT	CASSPTDRAGTEAFF
TRBJ2-6	TRBV30	few	TRBD1	TGTGCCTGGGACAGGGGCTCTGGGGCCAACGTCCTGACTTTC	CAWDRGSGANVLTF
TRBJ2-7	TRBV20-1	NA	TRBD2	TGCAGTGCTAGAGATCTAGCGGCCTACGAGCAGTACTTC	CSARDLAAYEQYF
TRBJ2-1	TRBV2	many	NA	TGTGCCAGCAGCCCCGAGCGGAGCTCCTACAATGAGCAGTTCTTC	CASSPERSSYNEQFF